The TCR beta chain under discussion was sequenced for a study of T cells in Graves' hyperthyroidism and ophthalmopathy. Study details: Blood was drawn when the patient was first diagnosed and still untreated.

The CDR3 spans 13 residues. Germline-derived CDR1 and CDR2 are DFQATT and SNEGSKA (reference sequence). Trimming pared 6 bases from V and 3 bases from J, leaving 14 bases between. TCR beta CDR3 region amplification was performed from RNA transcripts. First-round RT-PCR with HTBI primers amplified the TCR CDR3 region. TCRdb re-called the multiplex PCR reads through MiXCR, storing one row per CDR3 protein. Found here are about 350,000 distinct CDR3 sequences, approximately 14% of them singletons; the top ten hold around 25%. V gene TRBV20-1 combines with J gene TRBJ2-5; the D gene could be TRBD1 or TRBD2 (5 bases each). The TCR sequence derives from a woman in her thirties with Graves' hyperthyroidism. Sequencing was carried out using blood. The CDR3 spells CSATRRDEETQYF. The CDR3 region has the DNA TGCAGTGCCACAAGACGGGACGAAGAGACCCAGTACTTC.